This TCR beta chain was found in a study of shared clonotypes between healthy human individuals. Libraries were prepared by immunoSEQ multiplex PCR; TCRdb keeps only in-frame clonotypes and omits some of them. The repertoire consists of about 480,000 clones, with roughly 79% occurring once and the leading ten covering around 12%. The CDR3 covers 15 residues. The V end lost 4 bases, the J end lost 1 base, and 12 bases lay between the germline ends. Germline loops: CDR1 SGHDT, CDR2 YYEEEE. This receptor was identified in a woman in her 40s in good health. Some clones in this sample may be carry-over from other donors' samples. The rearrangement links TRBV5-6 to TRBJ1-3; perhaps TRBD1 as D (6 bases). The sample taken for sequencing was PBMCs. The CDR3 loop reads CASSPTGGSGNTIYF. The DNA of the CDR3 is TGTGCCAGCAGCCCGACAGGCGGTTCTGGAAACACCATATATTTT.